This T cell receptor (beta chain) was obtained from a study of shared T cell receptors in the human thymus. CDR1 is MNHEY and CDR2 is SVGAGI in the germline V gene. The V gene lost 2 bases and the J gene lost 7 bases, with 9 bases spanning the gap. The CDR3 consists of 13 residues. Data came from immunoSEQ multiplex PCR; TCRdb stores just in-frame clones and leaves some out. The table lists roughly 410,000 clones, around 95% of them singletons. The clonotype was recovered from a human donor. The chain employs TRBV6-5 and TRBJ2-1, with D possibly matching TRBD1 (5 bases). The sample comprised thymocytes. This CDR3 reads CASSYSRDNEQFF. The CDR3 DNA reads TGTGCCAGCAGTTACAGCAGGGATAATGAGCAGTTCTTC.